Following are 27 T cell receptor beta chains from one sample sequenced in a study of shared clonotypes between healthy human individuals. Assay used: immunoSEQ multiplex PCR; TCRdb lists only in-frame clones, some missing. The sample includes over a million clones, around 74% of them seen just once. Sequenced input: memory CD4+ T cells sorted from blood. The subset here: CD45RA-negative fraction. These receptors were obtained from a man aged 18 to 29 in good health.

This clone was seen only once. The rearrangement links TRBV4-3 to TRBJ2-7; 7 bases align to TRBD1. Per the germline V gene, CDR1 is LGHNA and CDR2 is YSLEER. CDR3 size: 14 residues. With 3 bases clipped from V and 1 base from J, the junction kept 3 bases outside the gene matches. This CDR3 reads CASSQGTASYEQYF. CDR3 coding DNA: TGCGCCAGCAGCCAGGGGACAGCGTCCTACGAGCAGTACTTC.

This clone turned up a few times. Different DNA sequences within this sample yield the same CDR3. The CDR3 DNA reads TGTGCCAGCAGCTTAGTGGAGACCCAGTACTTC. Encoded protein: CASSLVETQYF. The chain uses TRBV7-9 and TRBJ2-5; no firm D call. Trimming removed 1 base at V and 5 bases at J, with 2 bases between. Germline V gene sequence: CDR1 SEHNR, CDR2 FQNEAQ (reference sequence). CDR3 length equals 11 residues.

This chain uses TRBV19 with TRBJ1-6; no definite D call. V lost 3 bases to trimming and J lost 6 bases, with 12 bases between them. The CDR3 runs 15 residues. In germline, CDR1 is LNHDA, CDR2 SQIVND (reference sequence). The CDR3: CASSISAQINSPLHF. The CDR3 coding sequence is TGTGCCAGTAGTATTTCAGCCCAAATTAATTCACCCCTCCACTTT.

The chain recombines TRBV20-1 with TRBJ2-7; D gene uncertain. Germline V gene lookup returns CDR1 DFQATT and CDR2 SNEGSKA (reference sequence). The CDR3 has 11 residues. Trimming pared 3 bases from V and 4 bases from J, leaving 7 bases between. The CDR3 region is CSASYSYEQYF. In nucleotides, the CDR3 is TGCAGTGCTAGCTATAGTTACGAGCAGTACTTC.

This chain joins TRBV7-6 and TRBJ2-7; D remains unclear. CDR1 is SGHVS and CDR2 is FNYEAQ in the germline V gene. The CDR3 loop spans 14 amino acids. Trimming took 5 bases from V and 2 from J, leaving 13 bases between them. CDR3 coding DNA: TGTGCCAGCAGCGCCCTGGACGGAACCTACGAGCAGTACTTC. It yields the protein CASSALDGTYEQYF.

The chain has TRBV30 and TRBJ1-5; TRBD1 is a possible D gene (6 bases). V was trimmed by 0 bases and J by 4 bases, leaving 16 bases between them. Germline V CDR1 and CDR2: GTSNPN, SVGIG (reference sequence). This CDR3 comprises 16 residues. Written as DNA, the CDR3 is TGTGCCTGGAGTGTACGGGGGCAGGGTTGGAATCAGCCCCAGCATTTT. Translation: CAWSVRGQGWNQPQHF.

V usage is TRBV19 and J usage is TRBJ1-3; D possibly corresponds to TRBD1 (5 bases). Trimming left V 5 bases short and J 0 bases short, with 11 bases between. This CDR3 has 15 amino acids. From germline, CDR1 is LNHDA and CDR2 SQIVND (reference sequence). CDR3 loop: CASSQGTISGNTIYF. CDR3 DNA: TGTGCCAGTAGTCAAGGGACGATCTCTGGAAACACCATATATTTT.

The chain employs TRBV5-8 and TRBJ2-6, with 7 bases identical to TRBD1. The CDR3 consists of 18 residues. V lost 2 bases, J lost 0 bases, and 8 bases stayed unmatched. The germline CDR1 and CDR2 sequences are SGHTS and YDEGEE. In nucleotides, the CDR3 is TGTGCCAGCAGCTTCGGAAGACAGGGCTTCTCTGGGGCCAACGTCCTGACTTTC. This gives the protein CASSFGRQGFSGANVLTF.

This chain links TRBV28 with TRBJ2-3, with D possibly called TRBD1 or TRBD2 (6 bases each). CDR3 length: 15 residues. V shed 8 bases and J shed 0 bases, with 15 bases lying between them. The germline V gene encodes CDR1 MDHEN and CDR2 SYDVKM. The DNA of the CDR3 is TGTGCCAGCCTCCCGGGGGCACTAAGCACAGATACGCAGTATTTT. The encoded protein is CASLPGALSTDTQYF. The entire variable domain, with the rest obtained from reference TRBV28 and TRBJ2-3, is as follows: DVKVTQSSRYLVKRTGEKVFLECVQDMDHENMFWYRQDPGLGLRLIYFSYDVKMKEKGDIPEGYSVSREKKERFSLILESASTNQTSMYLCASLPGALSTDTQYFGPGTRLTVL.

The genes are TRBV19 and TRBJ2-6, with D unresolved. Per the germline V gene, CDR1 is LNHDA and CDR2 is SQIVND (reference sequence). The CDR3 runs 15 residues. The germline V and J ends were trimmed by 3 bases and 0 bases, with 6 bases remaining between them. The CDR3 protein is CASSMLGSGANVLTF. The DNA for the CDR3 is TGTGCCAGTAGTATGCTCGGCTCTGGGGCCAACGTCCTGACTTTC.

This clone occurred a few times. V and J are TRBV9 and TRBJ2-1, with 16 bases identical to TRBD2. The CDR3 runs 15 residues. J lost 9 bases, V lost 3 bases, and 3 bases had no gene match. Germline V lookup: CDR1 SGDLS, CDR2 YYNGEE. In DNA, the CDR3 is TGTGCCAGCAGCGGCGGGACTAGCGGGAGGGGTGAGCAGTTCTTC. Residues: CASSGGTSGRGEQFF.

The chain is built from TRBV19 and TRBJ2-6, with 7 positions matching TRBD1. The V gene's germline CDR1 is LNHDA and CDR2 SQIVND (reference sequence). The V and J ends lost 4 bases and 1 base, in that order; junction bases with no gene match: 1. The CDR3 covers 15 residues. The CDR3 loop is CASSKTGSGANVLTF. The CDR3 region has the DNA TGTGCCAGTAGTAAGACAGGGTCTGGGGCCAACGTCCTGACTTTC.

DNA for the CDR3: TGTGCCAGCAGAACTACAGGGGTTATAAACTATGGCTACACCTTC. Residues: CASRTTGVINYGYTF. The chain carries TRBV6-1 and TRBJ1-2, with 7 bases aligning to TRBD1. Trimming took 6 bases from V and 2 from J; bases not matched to a gene: 9. The CDR3 runs 15 residues. Germline loops: CDR1 MNHNS, CDR2 SASEGT.

This chain uses TRBV6-4 with TRBJ2-2, with a tentative D call TRBD2 (5 bases). Trimming removed 2 bases at V and 0 bases at J, with 13 bases between. This CDR3 has 17 residues. Germline CDR1 reads MRHNA; CDR2 reads SNTAGT. In DNA, the CDR3 is TGTGCCAGCAGTGACCCAGAACGGCGGGCGAACACCGGGGAGCTGTTTTTT. It translates to CASSDPERRANTGELFF.

At least ten counts were recorded for this clone. Other DNA sequences in this specimen translate into the identical CDR3. This chain uses TRBV9 with TRBJ1-6; possibly TRBD1 for D (5 bases). This CDR3 is built from 14 residues. Germline values: CDR1 SGDLS, CDR2 YYNGEE. The ends were cut back, 0 bases at V and 10 bases at J, with 11 bases in the middle. The CDR3 DNA follows: TGTGCCAGCAGCGTAGCCCAGGGAGGGTCACCCCTCCACTTT. It encodes CASSVAQGGSPLHF. The full variable domain, in which reference TRBV9 and TRBJ1-6 provide the parts outside the CDR3, is DSGVTQTPKHLITATGQRVTLRCSPRSGDLSVYWYQQSLDQGLQFLIQYYNGEERAKGNILERFSAQQFPDLHSELNLSSLELGDSALYFCASSVAQGGSPLHFGNGTRLTVT.

The chain couples TRBV29-1 to TRBJ2-5, with D unresolved. The germline V gene has CDR1 SQVTM and CDR2 ANQGSEA. V was trimmed by 4 bases and J by 3 bases, leaving 6 bases between them. The CDR3 runs to 11 residues. DNA of the CDR3: TGCAGCGTTGGACTTAAAGAGACCCAGTACTTC. Translating it yields CSVGLKETQYF.

Remarks on this clone: Other DNA sequences in the sample encode the same CDR3. The rearrangement joins TRBV5-1 to TRBJ1-1; no clear D gene. CDR3 length: 14 amino acids. Germline CDR1 and CDR2: SGHRS and YFSETQ. V was cut by 0 bases and J by 0 bases, with 6 bases left in between. CDR3 DNA: TGCGCCAGCAGCTTGGCCGGTATGAACACTGAAGCTTTCTTT. Protein: CASSLAGMNTEAFF.

This sequence joins TRBV4-3 and TRBJ2-3, with no clear D. CDR1 is LGHNA, CDR2 YSLEER, per germline. The CDR3 length is 16 residues. V gave up 0 bases and J gave up 2 bases, with 12 bases separating them. The CDR3 region is CASSQEWVGPTDTQYF. CDR3 DNA: TGCGCCAGCAGCCAAGAGTGGGTAGGACCCACAGATACGCAGTATTTT.

The CDR3 loop reads CASSEGLASTDTQYF. CDR3 in DNA: TGTGCCAGCAGCGAGGGACTAGCAAGCACAGATACGCAGTATTTT. The chain joins TRBV7-9 to TRBJ2-3; 9 bases line up with TRBD2. Germline lookup yields CDR1 SEHNR and CDR2 FQNEAQ (reference sequence). With V trimmed by 5 bases and J by 0 bases, 3 bases remained unmatched. This CDR3 is 15 amino acids long. Together with reference TRBV7-9 and TRBJ2-3, the CDR3 gives the full variable domain: DTGVSQNPRHKITKRGQNVTFRCDPISEHNRLYWYRQTLGQGPEFLTYFQNEAQLEKSRLLSDRFSAERPKGSFSTLEIQRTEQGDSAMYLCASSEGLASTDTQYFGPGTRLTVL.

Points on this clone: Other nucleotide sequences in the sample specify the same CDR3. The chain recombines TRBV30 with TRBJ1-2; weak D call: TRBD1 (6 bases). With 0 bases removed from V and 2 bases from J, the gap between germline ends came to 13 bases. The V gene's germline CDR1 is GTSNPN and CDR2 SVGIG (reference sequence). The CDR3 is 15 residues long. CDR3 sequence reads: CAWSVRRGNNYGYTF. CDR3 nucleotides: TGTGCCTGGAGTGTACGAAGGGGGAACAACTATGGCTACACCTTC.

This clone was counted a few times. This chain uses TRBV21-1 with TRBJ2-5; the D call TRBD1 from the table was never checked on the DNA. TRBV21-1 is deemed a pseudogene. The CDR3 length is 14 residues. The CDR3 sequence: CASSNPQGQETQYF. CDR3 coding DNA: TGTGCCAGCAGCAATCCCCAGGGCCAAGAGACCCAGTACTTC.

This chain joins TRBV18 and TRBJ1-2; possibly TRBD1 for D (5 bases). The CDR3 has 15 amino acids. V lost 3 bases to trimming and J lost 4 bases, with 15 bases between them. Germline V gene data show CDR1 as KGHSH and CDR2 as LQKENI. CDR3 sequence: CASSPKGGASYGYTF. The CDR3 DNA reads as TGTGCCAGCTCACCCAAAGGAGGGGCATCCTATGGCTACACCTTC. Supplemented by reference TRBV18 and TRBJ1-2, the full variable domain reads NAGVMQNPRHLVRRRGQEARLRCSPMKGHSHVYWYRQLPEEGLKFMVYLQKENIIDESGMPKERFSAEFPKEGPSILRIQQVVRGDSAAYFCASSPKGGASYGYTFGSGTRLTVV.

The J gene is TRBJ2-7, the V gene TRBV2; D unresolved. CDR1 is SNHLY and CDR2 is FYNNEI in the germline V gene. The CDR3 covers 13 residues. Trimming stripped 3 bases from V and 2 bases from J, with 8 bases between. CDR3 in amino acids: CASSDRRAYEQYF. For the CDR3, the DNA is TGTGCCAGCAGTGACAGGAGAGCCTACGAGCAGTACTTC.

The chain couples TRBV2 to TRBJ1-6; 7 bases agree with TRBD1. The CDR3 runs 15 residues. Germline CDR1 and CDR2: SNHLY and FYNNEI. The ends lost 8 bases at V and 7 bases at J; junction bases unmatched: 11. The CDR3 DNA sequence: TGTGCCAGCCGGGTCGAGGGGGCCCGGAATTCACCCCTCCACTTT. It codes for CASRVEGARNSPLHF.

To note about this clone: Within the sample, other DNA sequences also encode this same CDR3. The rearrangement uses TRBV5-1 and TRBJ2-7; 13 nucleotides match TRBD2. This CDR3 is built from 16 residues. The J segment lost 0 bases and the V segment lost 2 bases, leaving 2 bases of the junction unmatched. The germline CDR1 and CDR2 sequences are SGHRS and YFSETQ. The CDR3 nucleotides are TGCGCCAGCAGCTTAAGGACTAGCGGGGGCTCCTACGAGCAGTACTTC. This sequence encodes CASSLRTSGGSYEQYF.

In this sample, this clone turned up a few times. This chain links TRBV4-3 with TRBJ2-7, with D uncertain. The CDR3 loop spans 12 amino acids. V was trimmed by 0 bases and J by 12 bases, leaving 12 bases between them. The V gene's germline CDR1 is LGHNA and CDR2 YSLEER. The CDR3 region has the DNA TGCGCCAGCAGCCAAGATCAAAGGAGCTTGTACTTC. As protein: CASSQDQRSLYF.

This clone turned up a few times. The J gene is TRBJ2-7, the V gene TRBV7-2; 9 positions agree with TRBD2. This CDR3 comprises 15 residues. Trimming took 5 bases from V and 7 from J; bases not matched to a gene: 12. CDR1 is SGHTA and CDR2 is FQGNSA in the germline V gene. CDR3 sequence: CASSTSSGNRVEQYF. The CDR3 nucleotides read TGTGCCAGCAGCACATCTAGCGGGAATCGCGTTGAGCAGTACTTC.